This TCR beta chain was sequenced for a study of radiation and T cells in renal cell carcinoma. Described time point: blood 2 weeks post-SBRT. The treatment is: 15 Gy SBRT to primary tumor, nephrectomy 4 weeks later. About this clone: Antigen specificity is unknown.

Profiled with immunoSEQ multiplex PCR; TCRdb holds only in-frame clones, not every one. Seen here are about 47,000 clones, 80% observed once, and the top ten hold under 30%. J was trimmed by 5 bases and V by 0 bases; bases with no gene match: 6. Looked up from germline, CDR1 is SGDLS and CDR2 is YYNGEE. This CDR3 spans 15 amino acids. Findings of the study overall: Top tumor clonotypes rose in blood 2 weeks post-radiation, then contracted.

V gene TRBV9 combines with J gene TRBJ1-1; 8 nucleotides line up with TRBD1. The sample in question was blood, obtained from a patient whose treatment included radiotherapy and nephrectomy. The TCR comes from a woman aged 65 to 85 with renal cell carcinoma. This CDR3 is CASSVGLQGGTEAFF. CDR3 nucleotide sequence: TGTGCCAGCAGCGTAGGGCTACAGGGGGGGACTGAAGCTTTCTTT.